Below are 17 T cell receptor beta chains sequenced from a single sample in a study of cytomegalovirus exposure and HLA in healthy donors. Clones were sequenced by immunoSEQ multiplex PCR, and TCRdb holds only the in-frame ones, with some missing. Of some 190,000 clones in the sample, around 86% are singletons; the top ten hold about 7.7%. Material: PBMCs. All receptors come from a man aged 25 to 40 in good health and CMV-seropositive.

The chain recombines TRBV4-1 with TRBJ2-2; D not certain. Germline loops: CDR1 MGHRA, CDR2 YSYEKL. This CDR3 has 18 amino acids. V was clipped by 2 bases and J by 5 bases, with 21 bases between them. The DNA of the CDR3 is TGCGCCAGCAGCCAACCCCTGAATGATGCTTCAGGTACCGGGGAGCTGTTTTTT. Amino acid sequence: CASSQPLNDASGTGELFF.

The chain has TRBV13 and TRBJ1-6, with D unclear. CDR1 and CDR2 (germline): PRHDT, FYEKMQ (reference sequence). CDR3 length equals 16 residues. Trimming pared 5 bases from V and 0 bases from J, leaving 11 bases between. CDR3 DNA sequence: TGTGCCAGCAGCCACAACATAGGCTCCTATAATTCACCCCTCCACTTT. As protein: CASSHNIGSYNSPLHF. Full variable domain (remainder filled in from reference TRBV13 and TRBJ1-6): AAGVIQSPRHLIKEKRETATLKCYPIPRHDTVYWYQQGPGQDPQFLISFYEKMQSDKGSIPDRFSAQQFSDYHSELNMSSLELGDSALYFCASSHNIGSYNSPLHFGNGTRLTVT.

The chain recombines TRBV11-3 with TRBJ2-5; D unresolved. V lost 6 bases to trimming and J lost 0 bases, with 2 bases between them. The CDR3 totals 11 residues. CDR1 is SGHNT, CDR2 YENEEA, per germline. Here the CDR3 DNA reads TGTGCCAGCAGAGACCAAGAGACCCAGTACTTC. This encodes CASRDQETQYF.

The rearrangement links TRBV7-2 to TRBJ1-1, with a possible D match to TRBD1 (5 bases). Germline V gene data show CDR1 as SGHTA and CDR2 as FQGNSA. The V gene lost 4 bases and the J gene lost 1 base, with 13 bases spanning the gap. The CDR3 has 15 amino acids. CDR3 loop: CASSSQEGPNTEAFF. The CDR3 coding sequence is TGTGCCAGCAGCTCACAGGAGGGCCCGAACACTGAAGCTTTCTTT. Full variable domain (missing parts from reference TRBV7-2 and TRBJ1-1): GAGVSQSPSNKVTEKGKDVELRCDPISGHTALYWYRQSLGQGLEFLIYFQGNSAPDKSGLPSDRFSAERTGGSVSTLTIQRTQQEDSAVYLCASSSQEGPNTEAFFGQGTRLTVV.

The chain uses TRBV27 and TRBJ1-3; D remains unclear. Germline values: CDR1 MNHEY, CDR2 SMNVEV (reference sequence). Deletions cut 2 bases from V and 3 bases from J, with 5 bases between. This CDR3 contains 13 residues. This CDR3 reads CASSLGSGNTIYF. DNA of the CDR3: TGTGCCAGCAGTTTAGGAAGTGGAAACACCATATATTTT.

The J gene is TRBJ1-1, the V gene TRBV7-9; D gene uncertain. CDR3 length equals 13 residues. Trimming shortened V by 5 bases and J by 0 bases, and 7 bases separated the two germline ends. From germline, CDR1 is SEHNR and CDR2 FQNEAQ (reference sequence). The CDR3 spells CASSPGLNTEAFF. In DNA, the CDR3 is TGTGCCAGCAGCCCCGGACTGAACACTGAAGCTTTCTTT.

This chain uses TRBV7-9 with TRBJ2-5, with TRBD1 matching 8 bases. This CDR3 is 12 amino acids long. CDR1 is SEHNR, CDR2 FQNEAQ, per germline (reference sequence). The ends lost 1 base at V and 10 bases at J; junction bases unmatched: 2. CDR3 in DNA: TGTGCCAGCAGCTTAGAGGACAGGGACCAGTACTTC. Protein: CASSLEDRDQYF.

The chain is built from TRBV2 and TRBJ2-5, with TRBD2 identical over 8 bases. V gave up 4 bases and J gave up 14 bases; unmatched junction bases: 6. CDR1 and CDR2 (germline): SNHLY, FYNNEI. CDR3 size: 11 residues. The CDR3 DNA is TGTGCCAGCAGTGTCGAGCGGGAGACATACTTC. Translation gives CASSVERETYF.

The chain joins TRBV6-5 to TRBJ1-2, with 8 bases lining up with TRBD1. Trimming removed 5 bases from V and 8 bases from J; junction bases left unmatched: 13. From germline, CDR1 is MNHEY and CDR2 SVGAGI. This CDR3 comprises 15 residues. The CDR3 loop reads CASSKRTGSSAGYTF. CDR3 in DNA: TGTGCCAGCAGTAAGAGGACAGGGTCCTCGGCGGGCTACACCTTC.

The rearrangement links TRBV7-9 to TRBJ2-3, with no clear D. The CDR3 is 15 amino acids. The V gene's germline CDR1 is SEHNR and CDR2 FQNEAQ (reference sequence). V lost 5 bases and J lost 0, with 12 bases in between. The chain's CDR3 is CASSVASTSTDTQYF. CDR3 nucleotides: TGTGCCAGCAGCGTCGCATCGACTAGCACAGATACGCAGTATTTT.

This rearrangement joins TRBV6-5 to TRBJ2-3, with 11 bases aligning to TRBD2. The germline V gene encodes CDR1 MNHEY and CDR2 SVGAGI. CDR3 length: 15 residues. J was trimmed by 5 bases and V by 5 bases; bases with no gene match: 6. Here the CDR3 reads CASSRTSGWGDTQYF. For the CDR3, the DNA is TGTGCCAGCAGTCGGACTAGCGGGTGGGGAGATACGCAGTATTTT.

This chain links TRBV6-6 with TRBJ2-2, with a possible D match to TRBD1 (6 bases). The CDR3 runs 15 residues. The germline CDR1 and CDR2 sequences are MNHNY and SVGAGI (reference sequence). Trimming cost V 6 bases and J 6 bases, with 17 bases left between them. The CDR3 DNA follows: TGTGCCAGCAGCCACCGGGACACCCATTCCGGGGAGCTGTTTTTT. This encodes CASSHRDTHSGELFF.

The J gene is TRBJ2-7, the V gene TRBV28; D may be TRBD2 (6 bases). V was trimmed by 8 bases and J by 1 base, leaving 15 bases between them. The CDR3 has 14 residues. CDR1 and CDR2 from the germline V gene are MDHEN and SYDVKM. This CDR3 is CASAGSGGSYEQYF. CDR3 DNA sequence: TGTGCCAGCGCGGGATCCGGAGGTTCCTACGAGCAGTACTTC.

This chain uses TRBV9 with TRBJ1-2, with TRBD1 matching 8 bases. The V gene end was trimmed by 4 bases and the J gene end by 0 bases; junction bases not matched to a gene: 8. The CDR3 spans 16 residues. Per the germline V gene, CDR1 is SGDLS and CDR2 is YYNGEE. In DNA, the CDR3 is TGTGCCAGCAGCCCCAAAGGGGACAGGTCTAACTATGGCTACACCTTC. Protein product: CASSPKGDRSNYGYTF.

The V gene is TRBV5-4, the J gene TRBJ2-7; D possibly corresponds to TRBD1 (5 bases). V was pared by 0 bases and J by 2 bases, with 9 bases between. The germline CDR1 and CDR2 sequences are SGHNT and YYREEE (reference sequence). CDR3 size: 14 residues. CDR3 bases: TGTGCCAGCAGCTTGGACAGGACGCCCTACGAGCAGTACTTC. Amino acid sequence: CASSLDRTPYEQYF.

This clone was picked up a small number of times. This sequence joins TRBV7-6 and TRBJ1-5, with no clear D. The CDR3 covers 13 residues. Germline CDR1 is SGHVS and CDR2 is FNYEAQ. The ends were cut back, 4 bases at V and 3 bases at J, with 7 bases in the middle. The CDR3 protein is CASSWTDNQPQHF. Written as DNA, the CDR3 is TGTGCCAGCAGCTGGACCGACAATCAGCCCCAGCATTTT. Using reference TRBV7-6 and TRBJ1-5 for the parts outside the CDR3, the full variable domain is GAGVSQSPRYKVTKRGQDVALRCDPISGHVSLYWYRQALGQGPEFLTYFNYEAQQDKSGLPNDRFSAERPEGSISTLTIQRTEQRDSAMYRCASSWTDNQPQHFGDGTRLSIL.

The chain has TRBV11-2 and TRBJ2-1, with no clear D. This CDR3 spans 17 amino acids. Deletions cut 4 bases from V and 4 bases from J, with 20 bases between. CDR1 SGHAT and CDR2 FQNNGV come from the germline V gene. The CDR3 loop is CASSSVGWPTPYNEQFF. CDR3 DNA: TGTGCCAGCAGCTCCGTGGGATGGCCTACCCCTTACAATGAGCAGTTCTTC.